The T cell receptor beta chain described here comes from a study of PD-L1 blockade in urothelial cancer. As for the study in general: Administration of atezolizumab to patients began around 2014, at 1,200 mg intravenously every 3 weeks. Median T cell yield from blood was over 120,000.

Time point specified: pretreatment peripheral blood. The CDR3 is 15 residues long. Germline V gene lookup returns CDR1 SGDLS and CDR2 YYNGEE. V was clipped by 4 bases and J by 2 bases, with 14 bases between them. As to this clone: Its matching antigen is unknown.

Synthetic TCR analog templates were added to each PCR reaction. Only in-frame clones appear in the TCRdb table, and some are missing; sequencing was by immunoSEQ multiplex PCR. The table has approximately 63,000 clones, roughly 77% seen once. Study-level results: Blood TCR clonality below the median before treatment was a predictor of better survival.

The starting material was PBMCs, obtained around atezolizumab (anti-PD-L1) treatment. V is TRBV9 and J is TRBJ2-3; perhaps TRBD2 as D (6 bases). This clonotype was obtained from a man between 70 and 80 years old with urothelial cancer. CDR3: CASSPRERYTDTQYF. The CDR3 region has the DNA TGTGCCAGCAGCCCCCGGGAGCGGTACACAGATACGCAGTATTTT.